The source of this T cell receptor beta chain is a study of identical twins. This clonotype was detected a few times. The antigen is not known. TCRdb re-derived calls from the 5' RACE reads in MiXCR, one entry per CDR3 protein. The sample lists just under 550,000 distinct CDR3 sequences; around 15% were seen once. Study-wide results and caveats: Out-of-frame TCR alpha sharing observed in monozygotic twins exceeded model estimates. The conclusions drew on cross-sectional statistical analysis instead of tracking the same donors. Within twin pairs, the out-of-frame alpha sequences they shared showed excess low generation probability.

The V gene end was trimmed by 6 bases and the J gene end by 4 bases; junction bases not matched to a gene: 5. The CDR3 is 14 amino acids. The same sample was also used in a study of yellow fever vaccine responses in identical twins.

The receptor was derived from a young woman in good health. Sequenced material: CD4+ T cells sorted from blood. The V and J genes are TRBV12-3 or TRBV12-4 and TRBJ1-4; 7 nucleotides align to TRBD1. CDR3 loop: CASRRDSVNEKLFF. CDR3 coding DNA: TGTGCCAGCAGGCGGGACAGCGTTAATGAAAAACTGTTTTTT.